Presented here are 24 T cell receptor beta chains from one specimen sequenced in a study of shared clonotypes between healthy human individuals (dated by TCRdb to between 2020 and 2021). The library came from the immunoSEQ multiplex PCR assay. TCRdb stores this immuneACCESS table with in-frame sequences only. Part of the clones is absent; in the studies checked, under half of the shortfall reflects unresolved V genes, and no reason is known for the rest. The table for this sample lists about 2.4 million clones; more than 85% of them were counted only once. The ten largest clones take up approximately 0.37% of the sample. The sample comprised naive CD4+ T cells from PBMCs. Per the publication, the cell subset or site label means: CD45RA+ positively selected. The receptors shown here come from a man younger than 35 in good health. Some clones in this sample may be carry-over from other donors' samples.

The rearrangement uses TRBV6-1 and TRBJ1-1; D may be TRBD1 (5 bases). Germline values: CDR1 MNHNS, CDR2 SASEGT. This CDR3 has 13 amino acids. Trimming cost V 7 bases and J 7 bases, with 16 bases left between them. The CDR3 nucleotides are TGTGCCAGCACCCAAAGAGGGGATTTTGAAGCTTTCTTT. Its translation is CASTQRGDFEAFF.

The CDR3 loop is CASSLILAGRNTQYF. The CDR3 DNA reads as TGTGCCAGCAGCTTAATCCTAGCGGGCCGGAATACGCAGTATTTT. The V and J genes are TRBV7-2 and TRBJ2-3; TRBD2 aligns across 8 bases. Germline CDR1 and CDR2: SGHTA and FQGNSA. The CDR3 consists of 15 residues. V lost 2 bases and J lost 7; bases outside the gene matches: 8.

A word on this clone: One end of the junction is discordant with germline, which a read error may explain. CDR3 residues: CASSVELKRNTEAFF. The CDR3 DNA reads TGTGCCAGTAGTGTAGAGCTTAAGAGAAACACTGAAGCTTTCTTT. The chain combines TRBV19 with TRBJ1-1, with no clear D. The CDR3 length is 15 residues. CDR1 and CDR2 (germline): LNHDA, SQIVND (reference sequence).

J is TRBJ1-5 and V is TRBV28, with D tentatively TRBD1 (5 bases). V was shortened by 4 bases and J by 4 bases, with 14 bases between the two germline ends. The CDR3 loop spans 15 amino acids. Germline V gene sequence: CDR1 MDHEN, CDR2 SYDVKM. Here the CDR3 DNA reads TGTGCCAGCAGTTCGGGACTCCGCTTGAATCAGCCCCAGCATTTT. As protein: CASSSGLRLNQPQHF.

Of note for this clone: The same CDR3 is also encoded by other DNA sequences in this sample. The rearrangement uses TRBV28 and TRBJ2-7, with D unresolved. With 3 bases removed from V and 4 bases from J, the gap between germline ends came to 7 bases. The CDR3 consists of 12 residues. Germline assignment: CDR1 MDHEN and CDR2 SYDVKM. The CDR3 coding sequence is TGTGCCAGCAGTTTGGCGGCTTACGAGCAGTACTTC. Its translation: CASSLAAYEQYF.

V usage is TRBV5-1 and J usage is TRBJ2-2; tentatively, D is TRBD2 (6 bases). CDR3 length equals 14 residues. Germline CDR1 is SGHRS and CDR2 is YFSETQ. V was pared by 7 bases and J by 5 bases, with 15 bases between. CDR3 sequence: CASGGGARTGELFF. The DNA for the CDR3 is TGCGCCAGCGGTGGCGGGGCGAGGACCGGGGAGCTGTTTTTT.

The rearrangement uses TRBV29-1 and TRBJ1-4, with TRBD1 as a possible D gene (5 bases). The germline V gene has CDR1 SQVTM and CDR2 ANQGSEA. The CDR3 runs 17 residues. Trimming removed 0 bases at V and 6 bases at J, with 20 bases between. CDR3 in DNA: TGCAGCGTTGAAGATCAAATTAGGGGCCTGGGGTATGAAAAACTGTTTTTT. Translation: CSVEDQIRGLGYEKLFF.

The chain is built from TRBV9 and TRBJ2-1; 9 bases align to TRBD1. Germline trimming cut 9 bases from V and 9 bases from J; bases unmatched to any gene: 13. CDR1 is SGDLS and CDR2 is YYNGEE in the germline V gene. The CDR3 is 14 amino acids. Written as DNA, the CDR3 is TGTGCCACCGCTAAACGGGACAGGGATCCTGAGCAGTTCTTC. This encodes CATAKRDRDPEQFF.

The rearrangement links TRBV30 to TRBJ2-3; D might be TRBD2 (6 bases). The germline V gene has CDR1 GTSNPN and CDR2 SVGIG (reference sequence). This CDR3 spans 14 amino acids. Trimming cost V 3 bases and J 0 bases, with 10 bases left between them. CDR3 loop: CAWRRGTSTDTQYF. The CDR3, as DNA: TGTGCCTGGAGGCGCGGGACTAGCACAGATACGCAGTATTTT.

V gene TRBV12-5 combines with J gene TRBJ2-7; D may be TRBD2 (6 bases). This CDR3 has 15 residues. The V gene lost 0 bases and the J gene lost 7 bases, with 16 bases spanning the gap. Germline V gene data show CDR1 as LGHNT and CDR2 as FRNRAP. CDR3 DNA: TGTGCTAGTGGTTTGGTACAGGACCTGACTAGTGAGCAGTACTTC. Encoded protein: CASGLVQDLTSEQYF.

V gene TRBV7-9 combines with J gene TRBJ1-1, with D possibly matching TRBD1 (5 bases). Germline V gene data show CDR1 as SEHNR and CDR2 as FQNEAQ (reference sequence). This CDR3 has 15 residues. Trimming left V 3 bases short and J 1 base short, with 12 bases between. The CDR3: CASSFGAGRNTEAFF. DNA of the CDR3: TGTGCCAGCAGCTTCGGGGCAGGGCGGAACACTGAAGCTTTCTTT.

The chain recombines TRBV27 with TRBJ1-5; the D gene is possibly TRBD1 (6 bases). The V and J ends lost 3 bases and 0 bases respectively, with 15 bases between them. The germline gives CDR1 MNHEY, CDR2 SMNVEV (reference sequence). CDR3 size: 17 residues. In DNA form, the CDR3 reads TGTGCCAGCAGTTTTCGTACCGGGACAAATAGCAATCAGCCCCAGCATTTT. The encoded protein is CASSFRTGTNSNQPQHF.

J is TRBJ2-7 and V is TRBV10-1; D is uncertain. Per germline, CDR1 WNHNN and CDR2 SYGVQD (reference sequence). Trimming took off 2 bases at V and 3 bases at J, with 8 bases between the two ends. The CDR3 covers 13 residues. In DNA form, the CDR3 reads TGCGCCAGCAGTGAGAGGAATATCTACGAGCAGTACTTC. Its translation: CASSERNIYEQYF.

The gene calls are TRBV9 and TRBJ1-5, with a tentative D call TRBD1 (5 bases). The CDR3 is made up of 15 amino acids. Germline V lookup: CDR1 SGDLS, CDR2 YYNGEE. The V end lost 0 bases, the J end lost 5 bases, and 12 bases lay between the germline ends. The chain's CDR3 is CASSVEGLGDQPQHF. The CDR3 DNA follows: TGTGCCAGCAGCGTAGAAGGCCTGGGGGATCAGCCCCAGCATTTT. The full variable domain, completed using reference TRBV9 and TRBJ1-5, is DSGVTQTPKHLITATGQRVTLRCSPRSGDLSVYWYQQSLDQGLQFLIQYYNGEERAKGNILERFSAQQFPDLHSELNLSSLELGDSALYFCASSVEGLGDQPQHFGDGTRLSIL.

This sequence joins TRBV14 and TRBJ2-7; TRBD1 matches at 7 bases. This CDR3 is built from 14 residues. The junction had 6 bases not matched to a gene; V was cut back by 3 bases and J by 4 bases. Per germline, CDR1 SGHDN and CDR2 FVKESK. CDR3 bases: TGTGCCAGCAGCCAGGCCGGGACAGATTACGAGCAGTACTTC. Translated, it gives CASSQAGTDYEQYF.

This chain joins TRBV13 and TRBJ2-7, with D tentatively TRBD1 (6 bases). Trimming left V 4 bases short and J 0 bases short, with 16 bases between. The CDR3 runs 16 residues. Per the germline V gene, CDR1 is PRHDT and CDR2 is FYEKMQ (reference sequence). The CDR3 bases are TGTGCCAGCAGCTCACGTCCCGGGACACTCTCCTACGAGCAGTACTTC. This codes for CASSSRPGTLSYEQYF.

The chain has TRBV19 and TRBJ2-5, with a tentative D call TRBD2 (6 bases). This CDR3 is built from 13 residues. V shed 4 bases and J shed 5 bases, with 11 bases lying between them. Per the germline V gene, CDR1 is LNHDA and CDR2 is SQIVND (reference sequence). CDR3 coding DNA: TGTGCCAGTAGTAGCCGGGAGACGGAGACCCAGTACTTC. The encoded protein is CASSSRETETQYF.

The chain carries TRBV7-2 and TRBJ2-7; 9 nucleotides agree with TRBD2. This CDR3 has 16 amino acids. The trim removed 11 bases at V and 0 bases at J, leaving 14 bases unmatched. The germline CDR1 and CDR2 sequences are SGHTA and FQGNSA. The CDR3: CACPRLAGILSYEQYF. CDR3 bases: TGTGCCTGTCCCCGGCTAGCGGGAATCCTCTCCTACGAGCAGTACTTC.

Worth noting for this clone: Other DNA sequences in the sample encode the same CDR3. This chain links TRBV28 with TRBJ2-7; D unclear. V lost 4 bases and J 3 bases, leaving 7 bases between the germline ends. This CDR3 contains 12 residues. Germline CDR1 MDHEN, CDR2 SYDVKM. For the CDR3, the DNA is TGTGCCAGCAGTTCTTCCCTCTACGAGCAGTACTTC. Encoded protein: CASSSSLYEQYF.

The V gene is TRBV5-5, the J gene TRBJ1-2; D is uncertain. Germline CDR1 SGHKS, CDR2 YYEKEE (reference sequence). The CDR3 is made up of 14 amino acids. Trimming cost V 0 bases and J 3 bases, with 9 bases left between them. As DNA, the CDR3 is TGTGCCAGCAGCTTGGCCTTGGGCGACTATGGCTACACCTTC. This translates into CASSLALGDYGYTF.

This chain connects TRBV5-1 to TRBJ1-5; D unresolved. CDR1 SGHRS and CDR2 YFSETQ come from the germline V gene. The CDR3 sequence is 15 residues long. The germline V and J ends were trimmed by 0 bases and 2 bases, with 9 bases remaining between them. CDR3 sequence (DNA): TGCGCCAGCAGCTTGGACAGTCCCGGCAATCAGCCCCAGCATTTT. Its protein is CASSLDSPGNQPQHF.

The chain is built from TRBV20-1 and TRBJ2-3; D unclear. Germline V gene data show CDR1 as DFQATT and CDR2 as SNEGSKA (reference sequence). The V end lost 6 bases, the J end lost 6 bases, and 10 bases lay between the germline ends. The CDR3 is 11 residues long. CDR3 coding DNA: TGCAGTGCCCAGACTGGGGATACGCAGTATTTT. This translates into CSAQTGDTQYF.

The chain couples TRBV2 to TRBJ2-1; 10 nucleotides agree with TRBD2. This CDR3 comprises 18 residues. Germline assignment: CDR1 SNHLY and CDR2 FYNNEI. The junction had 15 bases not matched to a gene; V was cut back by 6 bases and J by 4 bases. The DNA of the CDR3 is TGTGCCAGCAGCCCCTTTCGAGGACTAGCGGCGATATACAATGAGCAGTTCTTC. It codes for CASSPFRGLAAIYNEQFF.

The chain recombines TRBV27 with TRBJ2-2, with 12 bases fitting TRBD2. Germline CDR1 MNHEY, CDR2 SMNVEV (reference sequence). The V and J ends lost 4 bases and 8 bases, in that order; junction bases with no gene match: 8. This CDR3 has 16 amino acids. CDR3 residues: CASSSASGRGPGELFF. In nucleotides, the CDR3 is TGTGCCAGCAGTTCAGCTAGCGGGAGGGGTCCTGGGGAGCTGTTTTTT.